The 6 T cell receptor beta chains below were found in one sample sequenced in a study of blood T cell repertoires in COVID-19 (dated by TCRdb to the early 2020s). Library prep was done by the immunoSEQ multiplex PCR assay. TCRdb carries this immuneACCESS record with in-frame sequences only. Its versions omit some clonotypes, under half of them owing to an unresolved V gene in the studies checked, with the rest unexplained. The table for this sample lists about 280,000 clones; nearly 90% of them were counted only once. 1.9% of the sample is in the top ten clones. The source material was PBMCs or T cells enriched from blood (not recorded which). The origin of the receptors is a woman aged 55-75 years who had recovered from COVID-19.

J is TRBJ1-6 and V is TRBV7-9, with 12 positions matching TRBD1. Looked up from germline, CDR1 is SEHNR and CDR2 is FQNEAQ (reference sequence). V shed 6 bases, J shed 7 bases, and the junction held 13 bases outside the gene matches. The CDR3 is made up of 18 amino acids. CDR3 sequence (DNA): TGTGCCAGCAGAGGAACCGGGACAGGGGGCGCGAGGAATTCACCCCTCCACTTT. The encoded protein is CASRGTGTGGARNSPLHF.

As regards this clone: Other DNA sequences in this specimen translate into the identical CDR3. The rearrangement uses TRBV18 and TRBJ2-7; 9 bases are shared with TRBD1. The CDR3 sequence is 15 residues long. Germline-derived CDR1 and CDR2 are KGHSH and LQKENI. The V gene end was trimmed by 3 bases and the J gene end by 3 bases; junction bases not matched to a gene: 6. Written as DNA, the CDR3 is TGTGCCAGCTCACCGGCGACAGGGGGGCTCTACGAGCAGTACTTC. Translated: CASSPATGGLYEQYF. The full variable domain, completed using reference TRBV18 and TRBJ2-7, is NAGVMQNPRHLVRRRGQEARLRCSPMKGHSHVYWYRQLPEEGLKFMVYLQKENIIDESGMPKERFSAEFPKEGPSILRIQQVVRGDSAAYFCASSPATGGLYEQYFGPGTRLTVT.

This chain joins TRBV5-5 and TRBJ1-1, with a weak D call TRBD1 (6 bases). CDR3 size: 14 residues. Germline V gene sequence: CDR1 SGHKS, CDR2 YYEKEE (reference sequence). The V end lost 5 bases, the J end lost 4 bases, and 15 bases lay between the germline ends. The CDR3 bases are TGTGCCAGCAGACTGGAGAGGGGGATCACTGAAGCTTTCTTT. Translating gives CASRLERGITEAFF.

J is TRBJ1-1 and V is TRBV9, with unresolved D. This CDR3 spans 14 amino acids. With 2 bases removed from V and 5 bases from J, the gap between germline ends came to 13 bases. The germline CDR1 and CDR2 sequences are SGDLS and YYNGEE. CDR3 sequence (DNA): TGTGCCAGCAGCGTGGCCTCGGGAGGGACTGAAGCTTTCTTT. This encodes CASSVASGGTEAFF.

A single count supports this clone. CDR3 loop: CAWSRGDTIYF. The CDR3 coding sequence is TGTGCCTGGAGTCGGGGGGACACCATATATTTT. The rearrangement joins TRBV30 to TRBJ1-3; tentative D call: TRBD1 (5 bases). V was cut by 2 bases and J by 8 bases, with 7 bases left in between. Germline V gene lookup returns CDR1 GTSNPN and CDR2 SVGIG (reference sequence). The CDR3 totals 11 residues.

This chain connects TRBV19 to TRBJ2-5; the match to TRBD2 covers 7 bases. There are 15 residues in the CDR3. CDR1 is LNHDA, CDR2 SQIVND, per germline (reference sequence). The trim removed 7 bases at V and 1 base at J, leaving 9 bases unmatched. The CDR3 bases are TGTGCCAGTACCATAGGTGGGGGGGGCCAAGAGACCCAGTACTTC. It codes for CASTIGGGGQETQYF.